These T cell receptor beta chains were read from a single sample in a study of shared clonotypes between healthy human individuals. Profiling relied on immunoSEQ multiplex PCR, and the TCRdb table lists in-frame clones only, not all of them. The data show some 2,500,000 clones, approximately 90% seen once. The sample consisted of naive CD4+ T cells from PBMCs. The receptors derive from a man between 18 and 29 years old in good health. Some clones in this sample may be carry-over from other donors' samples. Both conserved end residues are trimmed from each CDR3.

>TRBV5-1|TRBJ2-7
ASSFRAAGDEQY
>TRBV9|TRBJ2-3
ASSSAGDTQY
>TRBV11-3|TRBJ2-1
ASSPTGSYNEQF
>TRBV18|TRBJ2-5
ASSPPGPSGDQETQY
>TRBV7-6|TRBJ2-5
ASSFSSGRASGTQY
>TRBV7-8|TRBJ2-5
ASSPHRGGSSYQETQY
>TRBV18|TRBJ2-1
ASSPGPNEQF
>TRBV7-2|TRBJ1-5
ASSPDHNQPQH
>TRBV28|TRBJ2-5
ASSLGQQETQY
>TRBV4-1|TRBJ1-2
ASSQAAGTLYGYT
>TRBV30|TRBJ2-1
AWSGLAGGSYNEQF
>TRBV6-1|TRBJ2-2
ASRGGGLYTGELF
>TRBV5-1|TRBJ1-4
ASSLRGHNEKLF
>TRBV10-1|TRBJ2-7
ASTSSVNEQY
>TRBV30|TRBJ2-1
AWSVLRGRNNEQF
>TRBV18|TRBJ1-5
ASSPGDGQPQH
>TRBV4-2|TRBJ2-4
ASSLEASGAKNIQY
>TRBV21-1|TRBJ2-2
ASSKVGTSGRAKNTGELF
>TRBV7-9|TRBJ1-4
ASSSRDSGEKLF
>TRBV28|TRBJ1-1
ASSLRAGMNTEAF
>TRBV29-1|TRBJ1-1
SVEGGGATEAF
>TRBV4-2|TRBJ1-1
ASSQAAQGGTEAF
>TRBV9|TRBJ2-5
ASSVDGRSIGETQY
>TRBV7-2|TRBJ2-1
ASSPLGGEVEQF
>TRBV7-2|TRBJ1-2
ASSLVGTRYGYT
>TRBV6-1|TRBJ1-1
ASSGRTGGITEAF
>TRBV7-9|TRBJ2-7
ASSFTELTEQY
>TRBV7-2|TRBJ2-7
ASNPGQGAEYEQY
>TRBV29-1|TRBJ2-3
SVHGRFTDTQY
>TRBV9|TRBJ1-6
ASSRGANSPLH
>TRBV29-1|TRBJ1-2
SVGPRAGNYGYT
>TRBV7-6|TRBJ2-7
ASTPGGDSYEQY
>TRBV4-1|TRBJ2-2
ASSRERQRRAGELF
>TRBV6-1|TRBJ2-7
ASSEAGLGGKRYEQY
>TRBV4-1|TRBJ1-2
ASSQATGQGGYT